This T cell receptor beta chain emerged from a study of cytomegalovirus exposure and HLA in healthy donors. Overall study context: In an earlier analysis, around 100 million unique TCR beta sequences were found from about 190 million T cells. General study results and limits: Sequencing likely caused a cluster of highly shared sequence variants.

Primers: 60 Vbeta forward and 13 Jbeta reverse. Clones were sequenced by immunoSEQ multiplex PCR, and TCRdb holds only the in-frame ones, with some missing. The repertoire includes 100,000 to 150,000 clones, about 85% of them detected once, and around 1.7% sits in the top ten. A word on this clone: As yet, its antigen is unknown.

CDR3 length: 15 residues. The germline V gene encodes CDR1 MNHNS and CDR2 SASEGT. V dropped 2 bases and J dropped 2; count of bases not matched to a gene: 4. This chain connects TRBV6-1 to TRBJ1-2, with 8 bases matching TRBD1. The sequenced sample was PBMCs. This receptor was identified in a boy younger than 18 in good health and CMV-seronegative. CDR3 sequence: CASSERDRKNYGYTF. The CDR3 region has the DNA TGTGCCAGCAGTGAAAGGGACAGGAAGAACTATGGCTACACCTTC.